This record covers a single TCR beta chain. Germline CDR1 and CDR2: DFQATT and SNEGSKA (reference sequence). CDR3 length: 16 residues. Trimming stripped 0 bases from V and 3 bases from J, with 15 bases between. The data stem from a study of kidney transplant recipient with SARS-CoV-2 infection. In TCRdb, the reads were re-called with MiXCR into one record per CDR3 protein. This table has roughly 250,000 distinct CDR3 sequences, 29% appearing once. The chain joins TRBV20-1 to TRBJ2-1, with TRBD2 as a possible D gene (5 bases). The TCR sequence derives from a young adult male patient who had COVID-19 and was a kidney transplant recipient. T cells may partly derive from the graft donor. Sequencing used a blood sample, obtained at baseline and between days 110 and 120 from a kidney transplant recipient. CDR3 residues: CSARDRTSGDYNEQFF. CDR3 DNA: TGCAGTGCTAGAGATAGGACGAGCGGAGACTACAATGAGCAGTTCTTC.